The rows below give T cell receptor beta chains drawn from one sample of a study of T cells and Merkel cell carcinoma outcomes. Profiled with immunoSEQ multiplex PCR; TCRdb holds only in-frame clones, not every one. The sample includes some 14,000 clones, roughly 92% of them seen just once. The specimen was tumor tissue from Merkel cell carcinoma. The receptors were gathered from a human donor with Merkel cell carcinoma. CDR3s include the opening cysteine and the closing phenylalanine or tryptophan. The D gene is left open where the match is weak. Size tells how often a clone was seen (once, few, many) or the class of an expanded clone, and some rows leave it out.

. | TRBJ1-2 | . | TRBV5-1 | CASSLDTNYGYTF | TGCGCCAGCAGCCTAGACACGAACTATGGCTACACCTTC
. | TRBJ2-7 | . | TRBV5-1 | CASSLEARIYEQYF | TGCGCCAGCAGCTTGGAGGCAAGAATCTACGAGCAGTACTTC
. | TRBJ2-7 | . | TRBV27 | CASSFLGYEQYF | TGTGCCAGCAGTTTTTTGGGCTACGAGCAGTACTTC
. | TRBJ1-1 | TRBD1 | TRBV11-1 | CASSSRGQGEAEAFF | TGTGCCAGCAGCTCACGTGGACAGGGTGAGGCTGAAGCTTTCTTT
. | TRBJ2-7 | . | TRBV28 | CASSLSGYEQYF | TGTGCCAGCAGTTTATCGGGTTACGAGCAGTACTTC
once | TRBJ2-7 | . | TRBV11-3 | CASSLGPQREQYF | TGTGCCAGCAGCTTAGGGCCCCAGCGGGAGCAGTACTTC
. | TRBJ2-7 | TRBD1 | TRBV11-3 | CASSAGQGTHEQYF | TGTGCCAGCAGCGCGGGACAGGGGACCCACGAGCAGTACTTC
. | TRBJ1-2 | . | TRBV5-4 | CASSSPPQGNGYTF | TGTGCCAGCAGCTCTCCACCCCAGGGGAACGGCTACACCTTC
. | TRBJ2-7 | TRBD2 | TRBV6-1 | CASSERRGSLYF | TGTGCCAGCAGTGAAAGGCGGGGGTCTTTGTACTTC
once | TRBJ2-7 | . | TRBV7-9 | CASSPRDAAYEQYF | TGTGCCAGCAGCCCGCGGGACGCAGCCTACGAGCAGTACTTC
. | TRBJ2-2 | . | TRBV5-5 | CASSLGGTDYTGELFF | TGTGCCAGCAGCTTGGGAGGGACCGACTACACCGGGGAGCTGTTTTTT
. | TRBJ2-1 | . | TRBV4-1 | CASSQDFVGAGYNEQFF | TGCGCCAGCAGCCAAGATTTTGTGGGGGCCGGGTACAATGAGCAGTTCTTC
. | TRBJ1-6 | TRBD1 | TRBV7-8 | CASTPGQGTYNSPLHF | TGTGCCAGCACTCCCGGACAGGGCACCTATAATTCACCCCTCCACTTT
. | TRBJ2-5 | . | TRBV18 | CASSRSEATETQYF | TGTGCCAGCTCACGCTCGGAAGCTACGGAGACCCAGTACTTC
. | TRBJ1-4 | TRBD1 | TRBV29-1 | CSVAPGTGSEKLFF | TGCAGCGTCGCACCGGGGACAGGGTCTGAAAAACTGTTTTTT
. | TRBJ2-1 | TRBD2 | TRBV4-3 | CASSRTTSGAYNEQFF | TGCGCCAGCAGCCGCACCACTAGCGGGGCCTACAATGAGCAGTTCTTC
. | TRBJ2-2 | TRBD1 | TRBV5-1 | CASSLTGAGELFF | TGCGCCAGCAGCCTCACAGGGGCCGGGGAGCTGTTTTTT
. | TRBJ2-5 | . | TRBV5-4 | CASSRAQRRETQYF | TGTGCCAGCAGCCGGGCGCAACGGCGAGAGACCCAGTACTTC
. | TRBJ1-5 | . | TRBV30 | CAWSGLFGNQPQHF | TGTGCCTGGAGTGGTCTCTTCGGGAATCAGCCCCAGCATTTT
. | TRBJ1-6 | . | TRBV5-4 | CASTRGGSDNSPLHF | TGTGCCAGCACCAGAGGAGGTTCCGATAATTCACCCCTCCACTTT
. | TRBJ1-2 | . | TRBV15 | CATSRGESSYGYTF | TGTGCCACCAGCAGAGGAGAGTCCAGCTATGGCTACACCTTC
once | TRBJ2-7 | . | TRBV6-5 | CASSLLGGEQYF | TGTGCCAGCAGCCTCCTAGGGGGCGAGCAGTACTTC
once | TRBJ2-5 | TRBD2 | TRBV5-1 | CASGGLAGRETQYF | TGCGCCAGCGGGGGACTAGCGGGACGAGAGACCCAGTACTTC
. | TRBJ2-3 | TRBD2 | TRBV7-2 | CASSSSLAENTQYF | TGTGCCAGCAGCTCCTCACTAGCGGAGAATACGCAGTATTTT
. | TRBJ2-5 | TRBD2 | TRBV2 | CTSSDTGLATQETQYF | TGTACCAGCAGCGATACGGGACTAGCGACCCAAGAGACCCAGTACTTC
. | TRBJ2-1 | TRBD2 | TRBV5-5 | CASSLFGLAGDNEQFF | TGTGCCAGCAGCTTGTTTGGACTAGCGGGAGACAATGAGCAGTTCTTC
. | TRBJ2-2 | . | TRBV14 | CASSQDRWGWGTGELFF | TGTGCCAGCAGCCAAGATCGGTGGGGCTGGGGGACCGGGGAGCTGTTTTTT
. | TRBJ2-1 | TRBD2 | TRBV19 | CASSMGLVSYNEQFF | TGTGCCAGTAGTATGGGACTAGTCTCCTACAATGAGCAGTTCTTC
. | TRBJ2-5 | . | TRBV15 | CATSRGFEETQYF | TGTGCCACCAGCAGGGGGTTCGAGGAGACCCAGTACTTC
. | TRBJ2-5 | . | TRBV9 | CASSVDHGRPQYF | TGTGCCAGCAGCGTCGACCATGGTAGACCCCAGTACTTC
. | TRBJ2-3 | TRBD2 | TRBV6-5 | CASSSTSGDYTDTQYF | TGTGCCAGCAGTTCCACTAGCGGGGATTACACAGATACACAGTATTTT
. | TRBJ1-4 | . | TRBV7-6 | CASSLEGYEKLFF | TGTGCCAGCAGCTTAGAGGGCTATGAAAAACTGTTTTTT
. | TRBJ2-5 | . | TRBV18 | CASSPTWGAQETQYF | TGTGCCAGCTCACCGACCTGGGGGGCTCAAGAGACCCAGTACTTC
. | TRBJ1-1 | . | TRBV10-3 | CAISEPGGDTKAFF | TGTGCCATCAGTGAACCGGGGGGAGACACTAAAGCTTTCTTT
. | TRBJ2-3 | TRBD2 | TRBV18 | CASSPPGGYTDTQYF | TGTGCCAGCTCACCACCGGGGGGGTACACAGATACGCAGTATTTT
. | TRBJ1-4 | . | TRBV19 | CASSVNPGTTNEKLFF | TGTGCCAGTAGTGTTAATCCGGGAACAACTAATGAAAAACTGTTTTTT
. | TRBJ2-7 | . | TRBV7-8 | CASSFRDLNYEQYF | TGTGCCAGCAGCTTCCGGGACTTAAATTACGAGCAGTACTTC
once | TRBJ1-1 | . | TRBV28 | CASSLWFGQSEAFF | TGTGCCAGCAGTTTATGGTTCGGACAGTCTGAAGCTTTCTTT
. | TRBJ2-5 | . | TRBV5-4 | CASNLRDRRAQYF | TGTGCCAGCAACTTGCGAGACAGGCGTGCCCAGTACTTC
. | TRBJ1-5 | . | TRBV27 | CASSLSGRGVRYQPQHF | TGTGCCAGCAGTTTATCTGGGAGAGGGGTCAGATATCAGCCCCAGCATTTT
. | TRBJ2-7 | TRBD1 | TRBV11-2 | CASSKYTGGNEQYF | TGTGCCAGCAGCAAATACACAGGGGGCAACGAGCAGTACTTC
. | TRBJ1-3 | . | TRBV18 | CASSSVLWGNTIYF | TGTGCCAGCTCATCAGTTCTGTGGGGAAACACCATATATTTT